This T cell receptor beta chain was identified in a study of T-cell memory formation after mild COVID-19. TCRdb independently ran MiXCR on the 5' RACE reads; one entry per CDR3 protein. The sample includes approximately 250,000 distinct CDR3 sequences, roughly 16% seen only once; the top ten take around a fifth. The germline gives CDR1 KGHSH, CDR2 LQKENI. V lost 6 bases, J lost 4 bases, and 13 bases lay in between. This CDR3 is built from 13 residues. Sequenced input: PBMCs or a T cell subset sorted from them (not recorded which). This clonotype was sampled from a man in his late teens or twenties who had mild COVID-19 (a few samples of this study predate the infection). Cell type and time point are not known. The chain joins TRBV18 to TRBJ2-7, with D possibly matching TRBD2 (6 bases). CDR3 nucleotides: TGTGCCAGCTCCCTAGACGGGACTTACGAGCAGTACGTC. Its translation is CASSLDGTYEQYV.